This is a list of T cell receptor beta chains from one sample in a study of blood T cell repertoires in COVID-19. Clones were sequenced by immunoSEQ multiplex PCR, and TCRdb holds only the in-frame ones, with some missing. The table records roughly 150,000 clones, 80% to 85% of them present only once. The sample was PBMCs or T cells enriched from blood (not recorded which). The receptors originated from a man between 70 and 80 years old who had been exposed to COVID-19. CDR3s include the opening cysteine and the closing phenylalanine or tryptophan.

CASSSPRGEGETQYF	TRBV11-3	TRBJ2-5
CASSPSPGTQYF	TRBV5-1	TRBJ2-5
CANTIETGIYGYTF	TRBV2	TRBJ1-2
CASTTYRGDEQYF	TRBV6-5	TRBJ2-7
CASTLGAGANVLTF	TRBV6-6	TRBJ2-6
CASSLGPNYGYTF	TRBV5-6	TRBJ1-2
CASIAGGGLFAGEQFF	TRBV7-2	TRBJ2-1
CASSPGQGNEKLFF	TRBV18	TRBJ1-4
CASSLRGGLYEQYF	TRBV11-2	TRBJ2-7
CASSLEDRARDEQYF	TRBV7-9	TRBJ2-7
CALGQPNTDTQYF	TRBV11-2	TRBJ2-3
CASSQSSYGYTF	TRBV23-1	TRBJ1-2
CASSLGDRLFQGNTIYF	TRBV7-2	TRBJ1-3
CASSQGTSGNTGELFF	TRBV4-3	TRBJ2-2
CASSLSVSGSPLHF	TRBV28	TRBJ1-6
CASSLVPGTPLHF	TRBV5-5	TRBJ1-6
CASTVMGAGDGYTF	TRBV19	TRBJ1-2
CASSSFRTGTFF	TRBV19	TRBJ1-4
CASSQDGSGSSYGYTF	TRBV3-1/TRBV3-2	TRBJ1-2
CSGGDRDANTGELFF	TRBV29-1	TRBJ2-2
CASSHAVNGQPGQYF	TRBV4-1	TRBJ2-7
CASRRDRGTGTPLHF	TRBV6-5	TRBJ1-6
CASSTGTGRKLFF	TRBV19	TRBJ1-4
CASSPRGGKANYGYTF	TRBV7-2	TRBJ1-2